This TCR beta chain was retrieved from a study of cytomegalovirus exposure and HLA in healthy donors. Overall study findings and caveats: In a later analysis, a genetic analysis reported fewer productive-TCR N-insertions in an Asian-associated ancestry cluster than the cohort average.

Regarding this clone: Its cognate antigen is unknown.

With 60 Vbeta and 13 Jbeta primers, the PCR was carried out. Libraries were prepared by immunoSEQ multiplex PCR; TCRdb keeps only in-frame clonotypes and omits some of them. The table has around 160,000 clones, over 80% seen once. Per the germline V gene, CDR1 is SGHDT and CDR2 is YYEEEE. The CDR3 is made up of 15 amino acids. Losses at the gene ends were 4 bases for V and 8 bases for J; bases not matched to a gene: 12. The source material was PBMCs. J is TRBJ1-2 and V is TRBV5-6; 9 bases are shared with TRBD1. The receptor was isolated from a woman under 30 in good health and CMV-seronegative. CDR3 sequence: CASSPWDRAARGYTF. For the CDR3, the DNA is TGTGCCAGCAGCCCTTGGGACAGGGCAGCGAGGGGCTACACCTTC. The variable domain in full, completed from reference TRBV5-6 and TRBJ1-2, reads DAGVTQSPTHLIKTRGQQVTLRCSPKSGHDTVSWYQQALGQGPQFIFQYYEEEERQRGNFPDRFSGHQFPNYSSELNVNALLLGDSALYLCASSPWDRAARGYTFGSGTRLTVV.